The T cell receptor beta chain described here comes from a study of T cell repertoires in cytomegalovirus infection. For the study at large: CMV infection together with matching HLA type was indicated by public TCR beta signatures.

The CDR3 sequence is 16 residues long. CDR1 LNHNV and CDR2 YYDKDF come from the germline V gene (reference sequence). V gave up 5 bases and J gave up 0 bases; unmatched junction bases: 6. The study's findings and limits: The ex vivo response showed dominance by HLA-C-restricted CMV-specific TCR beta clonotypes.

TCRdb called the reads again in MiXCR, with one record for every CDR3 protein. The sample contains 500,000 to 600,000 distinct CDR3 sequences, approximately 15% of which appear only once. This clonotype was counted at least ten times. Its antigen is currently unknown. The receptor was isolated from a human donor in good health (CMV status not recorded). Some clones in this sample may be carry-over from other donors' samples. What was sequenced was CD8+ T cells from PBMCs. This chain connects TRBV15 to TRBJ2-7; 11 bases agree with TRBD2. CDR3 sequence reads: CATSGTGTSGSYEQYF. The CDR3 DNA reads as TGTGCCACCAGCGGCACCGGGACTAGCGGCTCCTACGAGCAGTACTTC.